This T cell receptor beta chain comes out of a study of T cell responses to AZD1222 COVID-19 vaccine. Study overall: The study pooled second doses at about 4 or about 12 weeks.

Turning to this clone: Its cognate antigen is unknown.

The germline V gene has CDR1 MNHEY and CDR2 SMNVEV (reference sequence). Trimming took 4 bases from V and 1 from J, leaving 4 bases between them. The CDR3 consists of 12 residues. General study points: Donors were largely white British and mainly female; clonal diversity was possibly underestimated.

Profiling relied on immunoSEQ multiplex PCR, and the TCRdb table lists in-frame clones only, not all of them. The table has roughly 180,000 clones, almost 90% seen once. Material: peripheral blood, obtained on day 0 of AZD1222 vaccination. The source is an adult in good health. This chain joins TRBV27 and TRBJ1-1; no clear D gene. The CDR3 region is CASSSGNTEAFF. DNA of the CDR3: TGTGCCAGCAGTTCCGGGAACACTGAAGCTTTCTTT.